The rows below give T cell receptor beta chains drawn from one sample of a study of cytomegalovirus exposure and HLA in healthy donors. Sequenced by immunoSEQ multiplex PCR; TCRdb stores in-frame clones only, minus some. The sample has about 170,000 clones; 81% are singletons. The material sequenced was PBMCs. These receptors were taken from a woman between 18 and 29 years old in good health and CMV-seronegative. The CDR3 runs from the conserved cysteine through the conserved F or W. The order of the fields is V gene, CDR3 length, D gene, clone size, J gene, CDR3 DNA, CDR3 protein. The D gene is left open where the match is weak. Clone size is given for some rows only: seen once, a few or many times, or a class if the clone is expanded.

>TRBV9|18|-|-|TRBJ2-1
TGTGCCAGCAGCCTAGAGGGCTTTACAGGGAACTCCTACAATGAGCAGTTCTTC
CASSLEGFTGNSYNEQFF
>TRBV11-2|14|-|-|TRBJ2-1
TGTGCCAGCAGCCCCTTGAAGGGGCAGAATGAGCAGTTCTTC
CASSPLKGQNEQFF
>TRBV4-2|16|-|once|TRBJ2-1
TGTGCCAGCAGCCAAGTTCAACTATACTCCTACAATGAGCAGTTCTTC
CASSQVQLYSYNEQFF
>TRBV7-9|17|TRBD2|-|TRBJ2-2
TGCGCCAGCAGCCCCTTCAACCGGGGGGGCGACACCGGGGAGCTGTTTTTT
CASSPFNRGGDTGELFF
>TRBV5-8|15|TRBD1|once|TRBJ1-5
TGTGCCAGCAGCCGAGGACAGGGATTCGGACAGCCCCAGCATTTT
CASSRGQGFGQPQHF
>TRBV28|13|-|-|TRBJ2-7
TGTGCCAGCAGTTTCTTAGCCTCCTACGAGCAGTACTTC
CASSFLASYEQYF
>TRBV27|19|TRBD2|-|TRBJ2-1
TGTGCCAGCAGTTCCTATCAACTAGCGGGAGAAAGCTCCTACAATGAGCAGTTCTTC
CASSSYQLAGESSYNEQFF
>TRBV5-1|14|-|-|TRBJ2-2
TGCGCCAGCAGCTTGTTGTGGCTCACCGGGGAGCTGTTTTTT
CASSLLWLTGELFF
>TRBV11-3|14|TRBD1|-|TRBJ2-1
TGTGCCAGCAGCCCAGGGGGCTCCTACAATGAGCAGTTCTTC
CASSPGGSYNEQFF
>TRBV5-4|14|-|-|TRBJ1-2
TGTGCCAGCAGCCCCAGGACAGCTAACTATGGCTACACCTTC
CASSPRTANYGYTF
>TRBV7-9|13|-|-|TRBJ2-1
TGTGCCAGCAGCTTAGACCCAGGGGATGAGCAGTTCTTC
CASSLDPGDEQFF
>TRBV18|12|-|-|TRBJ1-2
TGTGCCAGCTCCGGGGGAAACTATGGCTACACCTTC
CASSGGNYGYTF
>TRBV4-1|14|-|-|TRBJ2-1
TGCGCCAGCAGCCAAGCGGCTAGCAAAAATGAGCAGTTCTTC
CASSQAASKNEQFF
>TRBV4-2|15|-|-|TRBJ1-5
TGTGCCAGCAGCCAAGATATTGGCAGTTCACAGCCCCAGCATTTT
CASSQDIGSSQPQHF
>TRBV10-3|17|-|-|TRBJ2-2
TGTGCCATCAGCGACCCAAGGGGCAGGGAGGTCACCGGGGAGCTGTTTTTT
CAISDPRGREVTGELFF
>TRBV2|15|TRBD2|-|TRBJ2-1
TGTGCCAGCAGGAGGAGTAGCGGGGGGGCCGGTGAGCAGTTCTTC
CASRRSSGGAGEQFF
>TRBV12-5|17|-|once|TRBJ1-5
TGTGCTAGTGGTTTACGGTGGACAGCCCACTCAAATCAGCCCCAGCATTTT
CASGLRWTAHSNQPQHF
>TRBV27|13|-|-|TRBJ2-5
TGTGCCAGCAGTCGCTGGCCAAGAGAGACCCAGTACTTC
CASSRWPRETQYF
>TRBV28|16|-|once|TRBJ1-1
TGTGCCAGCAACCGTCCTCAGGGGAGTAAGGGCACTGAAGCTTTCTTT
CASNRPQGSKGTEAFF
>TRBV4-1|17|-|-|TRBJ2-5
TGCGCCAGCAGCCAACCAATGGGCAGGGGGGAGAACAGGACCCAGTACTTC
CASSQPMGRGENRTQYF
>TRBV28|16|-|-|TRBJ1-2
TGTGCCAGCAGTTATATCCTTGGGAGGACTCTTTACGGCTACACCTTC
CASSYILGRTLYGYTF
>TRBV13|12|-|-|TRBJ2-7
TGTGCCAGCAGCTTAAGAGGTTACGAGCAGTACTTC
CASSLRGYEQYF
>TRBV14|13|-|-|TRBJ1-1
TGTGCCAGCAGCCAAACGGACAGAGAAGAAGCTTTCTTT
CASSQTDREEAFF
>TRBV10-1|16|TRBD1|once|TRBJ1-5
TGCGCTAAGCTAGGGACAGGGGTTGAGGGCAATCAGCCCCAGCATTTT
CAKLGTGVEGNQPQHF
>TRBV5-1|15|-|-|TRBJ1-1
TGCGCCAGCAGCCCCTTGGGTGGGGGCAAGTCTGAAGCTTTCTTT
CASSPLGGGKSEAFF
>TRBV19|18|-|-|TRBJ2-1
TGTGCCAGTAGTATATCTGGATTAGCGTTGGGATCCTACAATGAGCAGTTCTTC
CASSISGLALGSYNEQFF
>TRBV15|14|-|-|TRBJ1-4
TGTGCCACCAGCAGAGACAGGGGTAATGAAAAACTGTTTTTT
CATSRDRGNEKLFF